Sequencing of this T cell receptor beta chain was carried out in a study of beta chain features in type 1 diabetes. General study points: Using cDNA template may skew counts toward highly expressing activated cells.

This clone was counted only a few times. Its antigen is unknown. The V and J ends lost 5 bases and 0 bases respectively, with 13 bases between them. Germline CDR1 SGHNT, CDR2 YYREEE (reference sequence). This CDR3 spans 15 amino acids. Every isolated RNA sample was fully reverse transcribed, so sequencing captured expressed TCRB transcripts. Libraries were prepared by immunoSEQ multiplex PCR; TCRdb keeps only in-frame clonotypes and omits some of them. The sample shows 70,000 to 90,000 clones, around a third of them seen only once. What was sequenced was stem cell memory CD4+ T cells from blood. This sequence was found in a woman between 18 and 30 years old in good health. J is TRBJ2-3 and V is TRBV5-4; TRBD2 is a possible D gene (5 bases). The CDR3 here is CASRETGTSTDTQYF. In DNA, the CDR3 is TGTGCCAGCAGAGAGACGGGAACTAGCACAGATACGCAGTATTTT.